This T cell receptor (beta chain) was retrieved from a study of blood T cells in healthy people across ages. This clonotype appeared a few times. This CDR3 spans 15 amino acids. The trim removed 4 bases at V and 3 bases at J, leaving 1 base unmatched. Per germline, CDR1 KGHDR and CDR2 SFDVKD. For the second PCR, which ran for about 6 to 11 cycles, a sample-barcoded 5' primer and a J-beta primer mix were used. TCRdb fed the 5' RACE reads into MiXCR, producing one record per CDR3 protein. The sample shows roughly 560,000 distinct CDR3 sequences, less than 25% of them seen only once. These data also formed part of another study, on T cells of mothers and their children.

This receptor was taken from a boy aged 5-17 years in good health. The chain joins TRBV24-1 to TRBJ2-1; TRBD1 matches 11 bases. The sequenced sample was blood. The CDR3 DNA reads TGTGCCACCAGTGAGGGGACAGGGGGCTACAATGAGCAGTTCTTC. Protein: CATSEGTGGYNEQFF.